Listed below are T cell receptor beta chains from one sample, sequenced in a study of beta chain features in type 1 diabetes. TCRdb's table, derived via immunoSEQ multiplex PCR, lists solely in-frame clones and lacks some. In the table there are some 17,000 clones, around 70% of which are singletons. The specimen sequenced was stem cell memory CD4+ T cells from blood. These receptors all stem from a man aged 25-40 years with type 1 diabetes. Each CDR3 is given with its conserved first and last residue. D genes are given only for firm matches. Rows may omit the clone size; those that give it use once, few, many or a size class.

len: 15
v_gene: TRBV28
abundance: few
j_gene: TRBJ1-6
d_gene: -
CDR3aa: CASSQWRGLNSPLHF
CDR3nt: TGTGCCAGCAGCCAATGGAGGGGCCTTAATTCACCCCTCCACTTT

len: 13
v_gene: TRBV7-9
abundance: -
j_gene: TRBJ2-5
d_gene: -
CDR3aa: CASRGEMIWTQYF
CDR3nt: TGTGCCAGCAGGGGCGAGATGATCTGGACCCAGTACTTC

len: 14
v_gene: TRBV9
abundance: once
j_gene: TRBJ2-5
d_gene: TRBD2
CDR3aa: CASSEGLAQETQYF
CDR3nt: TGTGCCAGCAGCGAGGGACTAGCTCAAGAGACCCAGTACTTC

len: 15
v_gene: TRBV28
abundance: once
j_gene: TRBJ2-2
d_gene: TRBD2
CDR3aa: CASSFLAGGAGELFF
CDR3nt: TGTGCCAGCAGTTTCTTAGCGGGGGGTGCGGGGGAGCTGTTTTTT

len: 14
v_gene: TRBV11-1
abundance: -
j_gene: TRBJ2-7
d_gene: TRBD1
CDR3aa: CASKDRASPYEQYF
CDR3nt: TGTGCCAGCAAAGACAGGGCTTCCCCCTACGAGCAGTACTTC

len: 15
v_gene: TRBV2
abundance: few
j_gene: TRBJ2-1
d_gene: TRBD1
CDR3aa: CASSPQGGSYNEQFF
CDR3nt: TGTGCCAGCAGTCCACAGGGGGGCTCCTACAATGAGCAGTTCTTC

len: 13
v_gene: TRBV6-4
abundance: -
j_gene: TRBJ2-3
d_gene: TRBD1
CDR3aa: CASSADRGSTQYF
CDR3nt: TGTGCCAGCAGTGCTGACAGGGGGAGTACGCAGTATTTT

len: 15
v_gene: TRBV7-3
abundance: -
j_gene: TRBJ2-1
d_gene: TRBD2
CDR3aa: CASSSPGGGMGEQFF
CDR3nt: TGTGCCAGCAGCTCCCCTGGCGGGGGGATGGGTGAGCAGTTCTTC

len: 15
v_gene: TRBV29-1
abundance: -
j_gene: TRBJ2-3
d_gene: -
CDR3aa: CSVSSGGWGTDTQYF
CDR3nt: TGCAGCGTTTCCTCGGGGGGCTGGGGCACAGATACGCAGTATTTT

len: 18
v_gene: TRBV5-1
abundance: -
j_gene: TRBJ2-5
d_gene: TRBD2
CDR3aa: CASSLLAGGLVPQETQYF
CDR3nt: TGCGCCAGCAGCTTGCTAGCGGGGGGGCTAGTCCCCCAAGAGACCCAGTACTTC

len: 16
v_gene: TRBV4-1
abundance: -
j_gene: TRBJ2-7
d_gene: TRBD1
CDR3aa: CASSQVSGQDSYEQYF
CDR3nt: TGCGCCAGCAGCCAAGTTTCGGGACAGGACTCCTACGAGCAGTACTTC

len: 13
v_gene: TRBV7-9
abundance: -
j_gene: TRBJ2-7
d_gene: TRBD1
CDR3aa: CASSLGTAYEQYF
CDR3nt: TGTGCCAGCAGCTTGGGGACAGCCTACGAGCAGTACTTC

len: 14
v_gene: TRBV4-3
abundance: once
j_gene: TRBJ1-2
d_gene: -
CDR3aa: CASSPVGRTKGYTF
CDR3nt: TGCGCCAGCAGCCCAGTGGGCAGAACGAAGGGCTACACCTTC

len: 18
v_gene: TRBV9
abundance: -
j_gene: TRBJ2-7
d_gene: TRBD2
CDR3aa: CASSVATGASGSSYEQYF
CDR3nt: TGTGCCAGCAGCGTAGCTACGGGAGCTAGCGGGAGCTCCTACGAGCAGTACTTC

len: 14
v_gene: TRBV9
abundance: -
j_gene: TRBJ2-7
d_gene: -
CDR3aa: CASSVGGQNYEQYF
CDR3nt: TGTGCCAGCAGCGTAGGGGGCCAGAACTACGAGCAGTACTTC

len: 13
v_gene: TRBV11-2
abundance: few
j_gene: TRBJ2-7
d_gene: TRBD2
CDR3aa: CASSNAGGREQYF
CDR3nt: TGTGCCAGCAGTAACGCGGGGGGGCGGGAGCAGTACTTC

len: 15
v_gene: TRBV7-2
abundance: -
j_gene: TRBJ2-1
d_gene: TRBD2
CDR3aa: CASRTGTSEYNEQFF
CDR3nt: TGTGCCAGCAGGACCGGGACTAGCGAGTACAATGAGCAGTTCTTC

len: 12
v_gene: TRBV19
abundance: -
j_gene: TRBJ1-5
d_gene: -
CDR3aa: CATAGWDQPQHF
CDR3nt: TGTGCCACGGCGGGGTGGGACCAGCCCCAGCATTTT

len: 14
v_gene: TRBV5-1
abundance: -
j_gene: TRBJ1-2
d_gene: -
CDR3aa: CASSFGGSNYGYTF
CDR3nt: TGCGCCAGCAGCTTTGGGGGGTCTAACTATGGCTACACCTTC

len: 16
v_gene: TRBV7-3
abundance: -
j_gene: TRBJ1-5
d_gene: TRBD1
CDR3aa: CASSRDRTGSNQPQHF
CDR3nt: TGTGCCAGCAGCCGGGACCGGACAGGGAGCAATCAGCCCCAGCATTTT

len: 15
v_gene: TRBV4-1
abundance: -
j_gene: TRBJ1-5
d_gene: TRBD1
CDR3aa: CASSQDGTGTQPQHF
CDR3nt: TGCGCCAGCAGCCAAGATGGGACAGGGACTCAGCCCCAGCATTTT

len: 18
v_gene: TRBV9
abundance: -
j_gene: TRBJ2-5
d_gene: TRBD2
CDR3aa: CASSVALGLAGGMETQYF
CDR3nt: TGTGCCAGCAGCGTAGCTCTTGGACTAGCGGGGGGGATGGAGACCCAGTACTTC

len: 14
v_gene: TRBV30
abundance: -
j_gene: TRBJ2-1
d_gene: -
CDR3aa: CAWSPLTIYNEQFF
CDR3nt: TGTGCCTGGAGCCCCTTGACAATCTACAATGAGCAGTTCTTC

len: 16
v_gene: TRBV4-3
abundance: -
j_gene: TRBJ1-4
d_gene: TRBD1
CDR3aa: CASSQELGTGNEKLFF
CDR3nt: TGCGCCAGCAGCCAAGAGCTCGGGACAGGGAACGAAAAACTGTTTTTT

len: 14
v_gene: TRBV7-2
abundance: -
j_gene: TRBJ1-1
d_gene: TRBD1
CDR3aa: CASSLMGQGVEAFF
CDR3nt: TGTGCCAGCAGCTTAATGGGACAGGGAGTGGAAGCTTTCTTT

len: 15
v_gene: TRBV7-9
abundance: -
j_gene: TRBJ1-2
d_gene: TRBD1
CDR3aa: CASSWGQDPFSGYTF
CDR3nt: TGTGCCAGCAGCTGGGGACAGGACCCCTTCTCAGGCTACACCTTC

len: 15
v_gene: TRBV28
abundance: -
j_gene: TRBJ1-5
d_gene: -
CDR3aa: CASSFLRAGNQPQHF
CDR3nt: TGTGCCAGCAGTTTCCTCAGGGCGGGGAATCAGCCCCAGCATTTT

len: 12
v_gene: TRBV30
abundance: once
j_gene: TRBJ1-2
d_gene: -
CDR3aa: CAWATGEYGYTF
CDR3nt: TGTGCCTGGGCTACCGGGGAATATGGCTACACCTTC

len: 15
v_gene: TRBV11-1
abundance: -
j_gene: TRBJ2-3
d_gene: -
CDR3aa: CASSLWGTPTDTQYF
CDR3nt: TGTGCCAGCAGCTTATGGGGGACTCCCACAGATACGCAGTATTTT

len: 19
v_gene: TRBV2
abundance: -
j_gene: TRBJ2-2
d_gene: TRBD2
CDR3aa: CASSDGVSGGRTNTGELFF
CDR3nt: TGTGCCAGCAGTGATGGTGTTAGCGGGGGGAGGACGAACACCGGGGAGCTGTTTTTT

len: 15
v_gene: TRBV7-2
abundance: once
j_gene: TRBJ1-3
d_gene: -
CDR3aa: CASKDGGSSGNTIYF
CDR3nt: TGTGCCAGCAAGGACGGGGGGAGCTCTGGAAACACCATATATTTT

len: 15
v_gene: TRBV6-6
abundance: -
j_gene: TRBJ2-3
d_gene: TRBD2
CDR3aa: CATARGRGVTDTQYF
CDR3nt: TGTGCCACCGCTAGGGGTCGGGGGGTTACAGATACGCAGTATTTT

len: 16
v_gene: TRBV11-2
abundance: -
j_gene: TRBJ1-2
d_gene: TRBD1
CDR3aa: CASSSRTGGVDYGYTF
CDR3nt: TGTGCCAGCAGCTCCCGCACAGGGGGTGTTGACTATGGCTACACCTTC

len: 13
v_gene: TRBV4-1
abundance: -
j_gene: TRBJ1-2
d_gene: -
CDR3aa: CASSRTGTYGYTF
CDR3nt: TGCGCCAGCAGTCGAACAGGGACCTATGGCTACACCTTC

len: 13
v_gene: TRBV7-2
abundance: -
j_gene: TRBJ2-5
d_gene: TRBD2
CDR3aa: CASTTTSWETQYF
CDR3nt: TGTGCCAGCACCACGACTAGCTGGGAGACCCAGTACTTC

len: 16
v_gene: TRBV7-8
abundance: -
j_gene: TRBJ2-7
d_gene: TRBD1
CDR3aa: CASSLTFGTGTYEQYF
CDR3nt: TGTGCCAGCAGCCTTACGTTTGGGACAGGCACCTACGAGCAGTACTTC

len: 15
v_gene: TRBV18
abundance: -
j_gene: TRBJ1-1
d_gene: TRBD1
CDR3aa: CASSPLDRENTEAFF
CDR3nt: TGTGCCAGCTCACCCCTGGACAGGGAGAACACTGAAGCTTTCTTT

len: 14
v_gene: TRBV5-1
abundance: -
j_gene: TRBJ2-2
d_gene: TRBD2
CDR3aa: CASSTSGGTGELFF
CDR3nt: TGCGCCAGCAGTACTAGCGGGGGAACCGGGGAGCTGTTTTTT

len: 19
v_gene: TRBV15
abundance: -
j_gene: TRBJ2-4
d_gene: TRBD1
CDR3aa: CATSRGPDRGFLAKNIQYF
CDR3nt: TGTGCCACCAGCAGAGGTCCGGACAGGGGCTTTCTAGCCAAAAACATTCAGTACTTC

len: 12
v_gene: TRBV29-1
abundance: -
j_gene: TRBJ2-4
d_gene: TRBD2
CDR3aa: CSVRRGGDIQYF
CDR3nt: TGCAGCGTCCGCCGGGGGGGGGACATTCAGTACTTC

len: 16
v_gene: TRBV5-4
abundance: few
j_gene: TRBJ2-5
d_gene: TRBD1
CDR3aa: CASSGIGTGGQETQYF
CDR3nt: TGTGCCAGCAGCGGAATCGGGACAGGGGGTCAAGAGACCCAGTACTTC

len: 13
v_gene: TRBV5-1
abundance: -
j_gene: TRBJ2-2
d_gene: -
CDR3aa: CASSVQGFGELFF
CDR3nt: TGCGCCAGCAGCGTGCAGGGGTTCGGGGAGCTGTTTTTT

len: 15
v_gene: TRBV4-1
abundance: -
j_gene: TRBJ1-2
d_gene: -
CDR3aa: CASSQGYGTRHGYTF
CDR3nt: TGCGCCAGCAGCCAAGGCTACGGGACAAGACATGGCTACACCTTC

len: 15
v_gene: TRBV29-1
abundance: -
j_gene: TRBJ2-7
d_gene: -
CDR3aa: CSVGSGTTSSYEQYF
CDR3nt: TGCAGCGTAGGCAGCGGGACAACCTCAAGTTACGAGCAGTACTTC

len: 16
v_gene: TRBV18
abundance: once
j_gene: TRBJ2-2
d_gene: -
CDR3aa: CASSPTGYPNTGELFF
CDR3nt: TGTGCCAGCTCACCTACAGGTTACCCGAACACCGGGGAGCTGTTTTTT

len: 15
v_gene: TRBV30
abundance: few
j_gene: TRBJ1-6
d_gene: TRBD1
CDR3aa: CAWTDGQGPDSPLHF
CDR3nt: TGTGCCTGGACTGATGGACAGGGGCCAGATTCACCCCTCCACTTT

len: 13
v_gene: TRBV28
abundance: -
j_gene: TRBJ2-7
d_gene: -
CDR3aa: CASSLAGSYEQYF
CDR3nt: TGTGCCAGCAGTTTAGCAGGTTCCTACGAGCAGTACTTC

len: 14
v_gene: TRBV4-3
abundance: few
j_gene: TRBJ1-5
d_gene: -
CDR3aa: CASSQDGKNQPQHF
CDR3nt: TGCGCCAGCAGCCAAGATGGCAAAAATCAGCCCCAGCATTTT

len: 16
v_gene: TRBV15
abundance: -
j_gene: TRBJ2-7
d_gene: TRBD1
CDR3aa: CATSRDSGQASRGQYF
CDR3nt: TGTGCCACCAGCAGAGATTCAGGACAGGCATCCCGGGGGCAGTACTTC

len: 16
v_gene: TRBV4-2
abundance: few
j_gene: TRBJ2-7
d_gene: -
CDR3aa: CASSQGRQQGTDEQYF
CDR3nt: TGTGCCAGCAGCCAAGGAAGGCAGCAGGGGACGGACGAGCAGTACTTC

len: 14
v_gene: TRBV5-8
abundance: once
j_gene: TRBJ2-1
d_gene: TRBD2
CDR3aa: CASSSSGGRDEQFF
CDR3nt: TGTGCCAGCAGCTCTAGCGGGGGGCGGGATGAGCAGTTCTTC

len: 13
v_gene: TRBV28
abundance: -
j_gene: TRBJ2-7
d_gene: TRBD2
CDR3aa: CASSFAGAYEQYF
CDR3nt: TGTGCCAGCAGTTTCGCGGGGGCCTACGAGCAGTACTTC

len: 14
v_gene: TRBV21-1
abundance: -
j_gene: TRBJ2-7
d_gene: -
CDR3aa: CASSLKRGTYEQYF
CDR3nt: TGTGCCAGCAGCCTCAAGCGGGGGACGTACGAGCAGTACTTC